This passage covers 8 T cell receptor beta chains from one sample sequenced in a study of naive and memory T cell subsets. General observations from the study: Especially in CD8 cells, naive repertoires contained a few larger clonotypes, possibly CD45RA-re-expressing memory cells.

The antigens of these receptors remain unknown. The beta constant-region primer was an equimolar mix of two oligonucleotides covering TRBC1 and TRBC2. Nested alpha and beta constant-region primers with the SP2 primer drove four PCR rounds on ligated cDNA. Via MiXCR, TCRdb re-called the UMI-ligation and nested PCR reads, giving one row per CDR3 protein. The table shows tens of thousands of distinct CDR3 sequences, with roughly 12% occurring only once. Input material: naive CD4+ T cells from blood. The receptors were gathered from a human donor in good health.

This clonotype was detected only a few times. The chain joins TRBV29-1 to TRBJ2-6; no reliable D call. CDR3 length equals 13 residues. Per germline, CDR1 SQVTM and CDR2 ANQGSEA. Trimming stripped 5 bases from V and 0 bases from J, with 5 bases between. CDR3 loop: CSVFGSGANVLTF. CDR3 in DNA: TGCAGCGTTTTTGGCTCTGGGGCCAACGTCCTGACTTTC.

As concerns this clonotype: This clone may be a read error of a much larger clone one base away. The J gene is TRBJ2-7, the V gene TRBV15; tentative D call: TRBD2 (5 bases). Germline lookup yields CDR1 LNHNV and CDR2 YYDKDF (reference sequence). The CDR3 length is 15 residues. Here the CDR3 reads CAISRGSFSAYEQYF. Written as DNA, the CDR3 is TGTGCCATCAGCAGAGGGTCTTTCTCGGCCTACGAGCAGTACTTC. Using reference TRBV15 and TRBJ2-7 for the parts outside the CDR3, the full variable domain is DAMVIQNPRYQVTQFGKPVTLSCSQTLNHNVMYWYQQKSSQAPKLLFHYYDKDFNNEADTPDNFQSRRPNTSFCFLDIRSPGLGDTAMYLCAISRGSFSAYEQYFGPGTRLTVT.

This clonotype was detected ten times or more. This chain links TRBV2 with TRBJ2-7; 12 bases align to TRBD2. The V gene end was trimmed by 10 bases and the J gene end by 3 bases; junction bases not matched to a gene: 4. CDR1 SNHLY and CDR2 FYNNEI come from the germline V gene. The CDR3 length is 13 residues. The CDR3 sequence is CATRTSGNYEQYF. DNA of the CDR3: TGTGCCACCAGGACTAGCGGGAACTACGAGCAGTACTTC.

This clonotype was seen at least ten times. The chain employs TRBV6-2 or TRBV6-3 and TRBJ2-3, with D unclear. V shed 7 bases and J shed 2 bases, with 10 bases lying between them. Looked up from germline, CDR1 is MNHEY and CDR2 is SVGEGT. CDR3 size: 13 residues. CDR3 DNA: TGTGCCAGCAATCCTTGGGTCACAGATACGCAGTATTTT. Translating gives CASNPWVTDTQYF.

V and J are TRBV7-2 and TRBJ2-5, with 9 positions matching TRBD2. Trimming took 7 bases from V and 4 from J; bases not matched to a gene: 7. CDR3 length: 14 amino acids. CDR1 and CDR2 (germline): SGHTA, FQGNSA. For the CDR3, the DNA is TGTGCCAGCACTTTAGCGGGAGCAGGAGAGACCCAGTACTTC. Amino acids: CASTLAGAGETQYF. The full variable domain, rest sourced from reference TRBV7-2 and TRBJ2-5, is GAGVSQSPSNKVTEKGKDVELRCDPISGHTALYWYRQSLGQGLEFLIYFQGNSAPDKSGLPSDRFSAERTGGSVSTLTIQRTQQEDSAVYLCASTLAGAGETQYFGPGTRLLVL.

V usage is TRBV3-1 and J usage is TRBJ1-2; D is unresolved. The CDR3 consists of 15 residues. Germline CDR1 and CDR2: LGHDT and YNNKEL (reference sequence). V lost 0 bases and J lost 5, with 13 bases in between. The CDR3 here is CASSQDPLGSYGYTF. The CDR3 DNA is TGTGCCAGCAGCCAAGATCCGCTGGGCTCATATGGCTACACCTTC.

The chain employs TRBV7-2 and TRBJ1-5; D might be TRBD1 (6 bases). The CDR3 is 18 amino acids. Trimming removed 5 bases from V and 0 bases from J, with 20 bases in between. Germline CDR1 reads SGHTA; CDR2 reads FQGNSA. CDR3 region: CASSRTGLGPYSNQPQHF. The CDR3 DNA sequence: TGTGCCAGCAGCCGAACAGGGTTGGGGCCTTATAGCAATCAGCCCCAGCATTTT. Full variable domain (missing parts from reference TRBV7-2 and TRBJ1-5): GAGVSQSPSNKVTEKGKDVELRCDPISGHTALYWYRQSLGQGLEFLIYFQGNSAPDKSGLPSDRFSAERTGGSVSTLTIQRTQQEDSAVYLCASSRTGLGPYSNQPQHFGDGTRLSIL.

The sample holds a few counts of this clonotype. The rearrangement links TRBV7-6 to TRBJ1-3; D is uncertain. This CDR3 comprises 14 residues. Germline V gene sequence: CDR1 SGHVS, CDR2 FNYEAQ. The ends were cut back, 8 bases at V and 4 bases at J, with 15 bases in the middle. The CDR3 DNA sequence: TGTGCCAGCGGCCCGGCCGGGATCGGAAACACCATATATTTT. Protein: CASGPAGIGNTIYF.